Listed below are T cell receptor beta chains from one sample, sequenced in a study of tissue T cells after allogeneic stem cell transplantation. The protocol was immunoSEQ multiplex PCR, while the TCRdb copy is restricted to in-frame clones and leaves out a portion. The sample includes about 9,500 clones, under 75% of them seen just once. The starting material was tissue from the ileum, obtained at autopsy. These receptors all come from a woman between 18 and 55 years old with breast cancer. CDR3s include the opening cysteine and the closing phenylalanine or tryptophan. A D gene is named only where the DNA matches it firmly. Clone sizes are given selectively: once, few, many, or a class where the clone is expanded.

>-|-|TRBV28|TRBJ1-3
CASTLGPFSGNTIYF
TGTGCCAGCACCTTGGGACCGTTCTCTGGAAACACCATATATTTT
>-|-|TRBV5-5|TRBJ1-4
CASSLVGTREKLFF
TGTGCCAGCAGCTTGGTAGGGACTCGTGAAAAACTGTTTTTT
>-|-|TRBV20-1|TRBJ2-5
CSARPLETQYF
TGCAGTGCTAGACCCCTGGAGACCCAGTACTTC
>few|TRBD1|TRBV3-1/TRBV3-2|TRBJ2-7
CASSQGQGHEQYF
TGTGCCAGCAGCCAAGGACAGGGCCACGAGCAGTACTTC
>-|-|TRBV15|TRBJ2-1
CATSRGSGNEQFF
TGTGCCACCAGCAGAGGGTCGGGGAATGAGCAGTTCTTC
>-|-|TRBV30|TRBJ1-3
CAWSVLGNLVNTIYF
TGTGCCTGGAGTGTACTAGGGAACCTTGTAAACACCATATATTTT
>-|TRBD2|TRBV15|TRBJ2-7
CATSRGPDIAGVEQYF
TGTGCCACCAGCAGAGGCCCCGACATAGCGGGTGTCGAGCAGTACTTC
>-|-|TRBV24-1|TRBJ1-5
CATSDHQGNQPQHF
TGTGCCACCAGTGATCATCAGGGGAATCAGCCCCAGCATTTT
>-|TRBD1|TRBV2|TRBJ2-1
CASTGQGDEQFF
TGTGCCAGCACCGGACAGGGGGATGAGCAGTTCTTC
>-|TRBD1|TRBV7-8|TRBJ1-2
CASSATGGEGYTF
TGTGCCAGCAGCGCTACAGGGGGCGAGGGCTACACCTTC
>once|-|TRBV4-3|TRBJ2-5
CASSQDWGRETQYF
TGCGCCAGCAGCCAAGATTGGGGGAGGGAGACCCAGTACTTC
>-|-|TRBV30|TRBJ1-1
CAWSGGTQGFF
TGTGCCTGGAGTGGGGGGACACAAGGTTTCTTT
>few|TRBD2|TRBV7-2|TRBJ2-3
CASSSSGGPDTQYF
TGTGCCAGCAGCTCGAGCGGGGGACCCGATACGCAGTATTTT
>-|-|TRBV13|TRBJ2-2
CASSLGGFGSGELFF
TGTGCCAGCAGCTTGGGAGGATTTGGTTCCGGGGAGCTGTTTTTT
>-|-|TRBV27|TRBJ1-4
CASSFRGHEKLFF
TGTGCCAGCAGTTTCCGGGGACACGAAAAACTGTTTTTT
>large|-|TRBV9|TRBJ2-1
CASSVAPEAPLLNEQFF
TGTGCCAGCAGCGTCGCTCCGGAGGCCCCACTCCTCAATGAGCAGTTCTTC
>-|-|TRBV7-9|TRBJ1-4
CASSLEGDEKLFF
TGTGCCAGCAGCTTAGAAGGGGATGAAAAACTGTTTTTT
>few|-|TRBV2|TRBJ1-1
CASSETDSPIEAFF
TGTGCCAGCAGTGAGACGGACTCACCGATTGAAGCTTTCTTT
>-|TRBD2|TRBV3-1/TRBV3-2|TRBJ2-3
CASTKNPSGSDTQYF
TGTGCCAGCACCAAGAACCCTAGCGGGTCAGATACGCAGTATTTT
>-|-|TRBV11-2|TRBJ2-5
CASSFTLPSQETQYF
TGTGCCAGCAGCTTTACCCTTCCTTCCCAAGAGACCCAGTACTTC
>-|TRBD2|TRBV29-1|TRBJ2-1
CSVEVGGRYNEQFF
TGCAGCGTTGAAGTTGGCGGGAGGTACAATGAGCAGTTCTTC
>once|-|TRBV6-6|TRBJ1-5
CASSYRNGNQPQHF
TGTGCCAGCAGTTACAGGAATGGCAATCAGCCCCAGCATTTT
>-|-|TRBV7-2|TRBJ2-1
CASSLGWGNNEQFF
TGTGCCAGCAGCTTAGGGTGGGGAAACAATGAGCAGTTCTTC
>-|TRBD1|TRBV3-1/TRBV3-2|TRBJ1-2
CASSLTGMDGYTF
TGTGCCAGCAGCCTGACAGGGATGGATGGCTACACCTTC
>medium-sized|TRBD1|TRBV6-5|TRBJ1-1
CASRRNRGTEAFF
TGTGCCAGCAGAAGGAACAGGGGCACTGAAGCTTTCTTT
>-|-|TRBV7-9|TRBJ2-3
CASSLLLEGTDTQYF
TGTGCCAGCAGTCTACTTTTGGAAGGTACAGATACGCAGTATTTT
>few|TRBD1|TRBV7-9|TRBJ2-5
CASSIGQGLSETQYF
TGTGCCAGCAGCATCGGACAGGGGCTGTCAGAGACCCAGTACTTC
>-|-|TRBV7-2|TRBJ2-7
CASSLWRGGNSYEQYF
TGTGCCAGCAGCTTATGGCGCGGGGGCAATTCCTACGAGCAGTACTTC
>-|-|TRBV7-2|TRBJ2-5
CASSQGAALQETQYF
TGTGCCAGCTCTCAGGGAGCGGCCTTACAAGAGACCCAGTACTTC
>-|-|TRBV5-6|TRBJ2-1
CASSFLSSEYNEQFF
TGTGCCAGCAGCTTTTTGTCTAGCGAATACAATGAGCAGTTCTTC
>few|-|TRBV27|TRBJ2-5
CASSLAGTPETQYF
TGTGCCAGCAGTTTAGCCGGGACTCCGGAGACCCAGTACTTC
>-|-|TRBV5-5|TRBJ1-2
CASSLDGLYYGYTF
TGTGCCAGCAGCTTGGACGGCTTATACTATGGCTACACCTTC
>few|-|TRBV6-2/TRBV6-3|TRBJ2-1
CASSYTPRQSTSYNEQFF
TGTGCCAGCAGTTACACCCCCAGGCAATCAACCTCCTACAATGAGCAGTTCTTC
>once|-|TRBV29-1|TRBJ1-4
CSVSLTGEKLFF
TGCAGCGTATCCCTGACTGGAGAAAAACTGTTTTTT
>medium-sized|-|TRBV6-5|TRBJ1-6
CASTPRGEDSPLHF
TGTGCCAGCACTCCCAGGGGAGAGGATTCACCCCTCCACTTT
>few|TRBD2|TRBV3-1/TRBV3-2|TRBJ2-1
CASRGSGGRRSEQFF
TGTGCCAGCCGGGGGAGTGGCGGGAGGAGAAGTGAGCAGTTCTTC
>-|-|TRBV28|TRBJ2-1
CASSFWTSPYNEQFF
TGTGCCAGCAGTTTTTGGACGAGCCCATACAATGAGCAGTTCTTC
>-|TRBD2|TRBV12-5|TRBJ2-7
CASGLAVGGGSSYEQYF
TGTGCTAGTGGTTTGGCGGTTGGCGGGGGGAGCTCCTACGAGCAGTACTTC
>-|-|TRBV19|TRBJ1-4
CATRAVANEKLFF
TGTGCCACCCGGGCGGTGGCTAATGAAAAACTGTTTTTT
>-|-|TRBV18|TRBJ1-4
CASSPATNEKLFF
TGTGCCAGCTCTCCCGCAACTAATGAAAAACTGTTTTTT
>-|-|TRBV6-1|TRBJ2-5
CASSDPRETQYF
TGTGCCAGCAGTGACCCAAGGGAGACCCAGTACTTC
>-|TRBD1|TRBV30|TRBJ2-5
CAWTGGETQYF
TGTGCCTGGACAGGGGGAGAGACCCAGTACTTC
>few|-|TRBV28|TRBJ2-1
CASRRAGVSSYNEQFF
TGTGCCAGCCGGAGGGCAGGGGTCTCCTCCTACAATGAGCAGTTCTTC
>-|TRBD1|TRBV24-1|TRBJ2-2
CATSEGTGGSLFF
TGTGCCACCAGTGAAGGGACAGGGGGGTCGTTGTTTTTT
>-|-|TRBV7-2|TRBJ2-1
CASSLESWGDEQFF
TGTGCCAGCAGCTTAGAAAGTTGGGGAGATGAGCAGTTCTTC
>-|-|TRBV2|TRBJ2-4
CASGVAKNIQYF
TGTGCCAGCGGGGTAGCCAAAAACATTCAGTACTTC
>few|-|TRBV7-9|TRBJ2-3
CASRLLLTDTQYF
TGTGCCAGCAGACTGCTTCTCACAGATACGCAGTATTTT